This TCR beta chain was documented in a study of cytomegalovirus exposure and HLA in healthy donors. Amplification used 60 Vbeta primers and 13 Jbeta primers. Clones were read by immunoSEQ multiplex PCR, and TCRdb kept only the in-frame ones, dropping some. The sample consists of some 160,000 clones, around 80% of them appearing once. Study findings and constraints: A later analysis linked a missense variant in DCLRE1C to the trimming of TCR beta V and J genes. Cytomegalovirus-associated TCR beta chains were listed, numbering 150 to 200.

The CDR3 loop spans 16 amino acids. Losses at the gene ends were 6 bases for V and 0 bases for J; bases not matched to a gene: 8. Germline-derived CDR1 and CDR2 are LNHDA and SQIVND (reference sequence). As concerns this clone: Antigen: not known.

Sequences were obtained from PBMCs. The rearrangement links TRBV19 to TRBJ2-7; 10 bases match TRBD2. The receptor was isolated from a male donor in good health and CMV-seropositive. CDR3: CASRGLAVAGSYEQYF. The CDR3 nucleotides read TGTGCCAGTAGAGGACTAGCGGTAGCGGGCTCCTACGAGCAGTACTTC.